A selection of T cell receptor beta chains follows, all from one sample in a study of neoadjuvant anti-PD-1 for oral cavity cancer. TCRdb's table, derived via immunoSEQ multiplex PCR, lists solely in-frame clones and lacks some. The data contain 60,000 to 80,000 clones, roughly 80% of them singletons. This specimen was PBMCs, taken before nivolumab (anti-PD-1) treatment. Receptor source: a person between 40 and 79 years old with oral cavity squamous cell carcinoma. Both conserved end residues are part of each CDR3. Fields, in order: V gene, J gene, D gene, clone size, CDR3 protein, CDR3 DNA. The D gene is left open where the match is weak. Some rows have no size entry. The others give once, few or many, or a class for an expanded clone.

>TRBV5-6|TRBJ1-5|TRBD1|-
CASSWTGDNQPQHF
TGTGCCAGCAGCTGGACAGGCGACAATCAGCCCCAGCATTTT
>TRBV28|TRBJ1-6|-|-
CASSFSEVGSPLHF
TGTGCCAGCAGTTTCAGTGAGGTGGGTTCACCCCTCCACTTT
>TRBV5-6|TRBJ2-7|-|-
CASSYPSVSAGYTYEQYF
TGTGCCAGCAGCTACCCCTCGGTTTCAGCGGGTTACACCTACGAGCAGTACTTC
>TRBV6-5|TRBJ1-2|-|-
CASRGQSYYGYTF
TGTGCCAGCAGGGGACAATCTTATTATGGCTACACCTTC
>TRBV6-5|TRBJ2-7|-|-
CASSPGGGPYEQYF
TGTGCCAGCAGCCCCGGAGGGGGTCCCTACGAGCAGTACTTC
>TRBV19|TRBJ2-7|-|-
CASSIRDVASYEQYF
TGTGCCAGTAGTATCAGGGACGTAGCTTCCTACGAGCAGTACTTC
>TRBV6-5|TRBJ1-4|-|-
CASGWVGRNEKLFF
TGTGCCAGCGGCTGGGTAGGGAGAAATGAAAAACTGTTTTTT
>TRBV10-3|TRBJ2-7|-|-
CAIGWEYEQYF
TGTGCCATCGGTTGGGAGTACGAGCAGTACTTC
>TRBV6-1|TRBJ1-1|-|-
CASPPGGVNTEAFF
TGTGCCAGCCCCCCCGGGGGGGTGAACACTGAAGCTTTCTTT
>TRBV28|TRBJ1-2|-|few
CASIEGAGYGYTF
TGTGCCAGCATCGAAGGGGCCGGCTATGGCTACACCTTC
>TRBV5-1|TRBJ1-1|-|-
CASSWGRNLNTEAFF
TGCGCCAGCAGCTGGGGAAGAAACTTGAACACTGAAGCTTTCTTT
>TRBV10-1|TRBJ1-6|TRBD1|-
CASSETGGDSPLHF
TGCGCCAGCAGTGAGACAGGGGGCGATTCACCCCTCCACTTT
>TRBV4-1|TRBJ1-1|-|-
CASSQEPGIWDTEAFF
TGCGCCAGCAGCCAAGAACCAGGGATTTGGGACACTGAAGCTTTCTTT
>TRBV27|TRBJ1-3|-|-
CASSLSGSGNTIYF
TGTGCCAGCAGTTTATCGGGATCGGGAAACACCATATATTTT
>TRBV28|TRBJ1-6|-|-
CASSSPQGTGSPLHF
TGTGCCAGCAGCTCCCCACAGGGAACGGGTTCACCCCTCCACTTT
>TRBV6-6|TRBJ1-3|TRBD1|-
CASSWDSSGNTIYF
TGTGCCAGCAGTTGGGACAGCTCTGGAAACACCATATATTTT
>TRBV25-1|TRBJ2-1|TRBD1|-
CASSGLGPRTGNEQFF
TGTGCCAGCAGTGGACTCGGACCTCGGACAGGCAATGAGCAGTTCTTC
>TRBV16|TRBJ1-2|-|few
CASSQSSTLNGYTF
TGTGCCAGCAGCCAATCTTCCACCCTGAATGGCTACACCTTC
>TRBV6-6|TRBJ2-5|TRBD2|-
CASSRLAGGQETQYF
TGTGCCAGCAGTCGACTAGCGGGGGGCCAAGAGACCCAGTACTTC
>TRBV18|TRBJ2-7|-|-
CASSPQASSYEQYF
TGTGCCAGCTCACCACAAGCATCCTCCTACGAGCAGTACTTC
>TRBV6-5|TRBJ1-2|-|-
CASRGAAEDYGYTF
TGTGCCAGTAGGGGGGCCGCCGAGGACTATGGCTACACCTTC
>TRBV5-1|TRBJ2-3|TRBD1|-
CASSGLGQPRTDTQYF
TGCGCCAGCAGCGGATTGGGACAGCCTCGCACAGATACGCAGTATTTT
>TRBV18|TRBJ2-1|TRBD2|-
CASSVRTSGRNNEQFF
TGTGCCAGCTCGGTAAGGACTAGCGGCCGCAACAATGAGCAGTTCTTC
>TRBV5-1|TRBJ2-2|-|-
CASSLDLGNTGELFF
TGCGCCAGCAGCTTGGATCTAGGAAACACCGGGGAGCTGTTTTTT